This TCR beta chain was sequenced for a study of beta chain features in type 1 diabetes. With regard to this clone: Its antigen is unknown.

Donors underwent one heparinised blood draw, 95 to 150 mL on average. The CDR3 has 14 amino acids. The V gene lost 5 bases and the J gene lost 8 bases, with 15 bases spanning the gap. Germline V gene lookup returns CDR1 MNHNY and CDR2 SVGAGI (reference sequence). Findings and limits, study-wide: Naive, central memory and Treg TCRB repertoires seemed to resemble each other more closely in patients than they did in healthy donors. Type 1 diabetes patients had moderately but significantly shorter TCRB CDR3s in all four CD4+ subsets. Any PCR bias toward short templates would affect both groups alike.

Expressed TCRB transcripts were sequenced after all isolated RNA was converted to cDNA. Data came from immunoSEQ multiplex PCR; TCRdb stores just in-frame clones and leaves some out. The sample contains around 130,000 clones, about 10% of which appear only once. This chain uses TRBV6-6 with TRBJ1-4; weak D call: TRBD1 (5 bases). The sample comprised central memory CD4+ T cells from blood. The source is a man between 25 and 39 years old with type 1 diabetes. The CDR3 reads CASSIPRGGEKLFF. In DNA, the CDR3 is TGTGCCAGCAGTATCCCGCGGGGGGGAGAAAAACTGTTTTTT.